This T cell receptor beta chain was sequenced for a study of shared T cell receptors in the human thymus. Measured with immunoSEQ multiplex PCR; TCRdb has only the in-frame clones, and not every one. The sample lists almost 550,000 clones; approximately 78% were seen once. These data were also reused for a study on human thymus T cells. Turning to that study: Donation came from healthy Finnish infants having corrective surgery for congenital heart defects. During corrective heart surgery, resections were taken, and the thymus tissue came from them.

Sequencing was done on a sample of thymocytes. The sequence was obtained from a boy younger than two with a congenital heart defect.

The CDR3 region has the DNA TGCATGGGGGGGACACCCTCCTACAATGAGCAGTTCTTC. Residues: CMGGTPSYNEQFF. This chain joins TRBV29-1 and TRBJ2-1, with TRBD2 as a possible D gene (7 bases). Germline loops: CDR1 SQVTM, CDR2 ANQGSEA. The CDR3 is 13 amino acids.